This is a list of T cell receptor beta chains from one sample in a study of monozygotic twins with cystic fibrosis. The data were produced by immunoSEQ multiplex PCR, yet TCRdb's version contains in-frame clones alone and is incomplete. The sample shows some 10,000 clones, 98% to 99% of them seen only once. The sample was blood. These receptors all come from a girl aged 2 to 9 with cystic fibrosis. Each CDR3 is given with its conserved first and last residue. D genes are given only for firm matches. A clone size is listed for some rows: how often the clone was seen (once, few, many), or a class if it is expanded.

d_gene	j_gene	abundance	v_gene	CDR3aa	CDR3nt
.	TRBJ1-2	.	TRBV4-1	CASSQDYNRNPNYGYTF	TGCGCCAGCAGCCAAGACTATAACAGGAACCCTAACTATGGCTACACCTTC
.	TRBJ1-2	once	TRBV6-5	CASSRTTANYGYTF	TGTGCCAGCAGCAGGACAACAGCTAACTATGGCTACACCTTC
.	TRBJ1-4	.	TRBV10-3	CAISQTASNEKLFF	TGTGCCATCAGTCAGACAGCGTCTAATGAAAAACTGTTTTTT
TRBD1	TRBJ1-1	few	TRBV4-2	CASSQGGTGAEAFF	TGTGCCAGCAGCCAAGGAGGGACAGGAGCTGAAGCTTTCTTT
.	TRBJ1-1	.	TRBV12-5	CASGLDRYTEAFF	TGTGCTAGTGGTTTGGACAGGTACACTGAAGCTTTCTTT
.	TRBJ2-6	.	TRBV19	CASSFGGRSGANVLTF	TGTGCCAGTAGTTTCGGGGGCCGCTCTGGGGCCAACGTCCTGACTTTC
.	TRBJ2-7	.	TRBV25-1	CASSEGGTIYEQYF	TGTGCCAGCAGTGAGGGAGGTACTATCTACGAGCAGTACTTC
TRBD1	TRBJ2-7	.	TRBV7-2	CASSPRTGNTYEQYF	TGTGCCAGCAGCCCGCGGACAGGCAACACCTACGAGCAGTACTTC
TRBD1	TRBJ2-7	once	TRBV19	CASSSPDRGYEQYF	TGTGCCAGTAGTAGTCCGGACAGGGGATACGAGCAGTACTTC
TRBD2	TRBJ2-3	.	TRBV4-3	CASSERLAGLTDTQYF	TGCGCCAGCAGCGAGCGACTAGCGGGCCTCACAGATACGCAGTATTTT
TRBD2	TRBJ2-1	once	TRBV7-8	CASSSGLAGFLSSYNEQFF	TGTGCCAGCAGCTCCGGACTAGCGGGTTTTCTGAGCTCCTACAATGAGCAGTTCTTC
TRBD2	TRBJ2-2	.	TRBV30	CAGGLAGVGGELFF	TGTGCCGGAGGGCTAGCGGGAGTCGGCGGGGAGCTGTTTTTT
.	TRBJ2-1	.	TRBV7-9	CASSSRDDHEQFF	TGTGCCAGCAGCTCCCGGGACGATCATGAGCAGTTCTTC
TRBD2	TRBJ2-2	once	TRBV4-1	CASSQQSGLAGVTGELFF	TGCGCCAGCAGCCAACAGTCCGGACTAGCGGGAGTAACCGGGGAGCTGTTTTTT
.	TRBJ2-7	.	TRBV12-5	CASGLLWQQYF	TGTGCTAGTGGTTTGCTATGGCAGCAGTACTTC
.	TRBJ1-3	.	TRBV4-1	CASSQVKGISTGNTIYF	TGCGCCAGCAGCCAAGTTAAGGGGATATCCACAGGAAACACCATATATTTT
.	TRBJ2-7	.	TRBV6-6	CASSQLGRQYF	TGTGCCAGCAGTCAGCTAGGACGGCAGTACTTC
.	TRBJ1-1	.	TRBV4-3	CASSQEARQPNTEAFF	TGCGCCAGCAGCCAAGAAGCCCGACAACCGAACACTGAAGCTTTCTTT
TRBD2	TRBJ2-1	.	TRBV5-6	CASSRGLAPLNEQFF	TGTGCCAGCAGCCGGGGACTAGCACCACTCAATGAGCAGTTCTTC
TRBD2	TRBJ2-1	.	TRBV6-5	CASTPGLAGYNEQFF	TGTGCCAGCACCCCGGGACTAGCGGGATACAATGAGCAGTTCTTC
.	TRBJ2-1	.	TRBV30	CAWSVRGTYNEQFF	TGTGCCTGGAGTGTACGGGGGACCTACAATGAGCAGTTCTTC
TRBD2	TRBJ2-7	.	TRBV14	CASSHISAGTYEQYF	TGTGCCAGCAGCCACATCTCAGCGGGAACCTACGAGCAGTACTTC
.	TRBJ2-5	.	TRBV12-5	CASGLGDTYQETQYF	TGTGCTAGTGGTTTGGGGGACACGTACCAAGAGACCCAGTACTTC